This T cell receptor beta chain was captured by sequencing in a study of blood T cell repertoires in COVID-19. This clone showed up just once. CDR3 length: 15 residues. J lost 6 bases, V lost 8 bases, and 8 bases had no gene match. CDR1 is SQVTM and CDR2 is ANQGSEA in the germline V gene. Cohort 3 recovered donors had two negative PCRs, clearance, or symptom resolution. TCRdb's copy holds only in-frame clones and misses some; the assay was immunoSEQ multiplex PCR. The profile shows about 280,000 clones, roughly 85% of them singletons. The TCR sequence derives from a woman between 40 and 50 years old who had recovered from COVID-19. The J gene is TRBJ2-2, the V gene TRBV29-1, with 14 positions matching TRBD2. Sequenced: PBMCs or T cells enriched from blood (not recorded which). The CDR3 nucleotides are TGCAGCATCTCCCAGGGACTAGCGGGAGCCGGGGAGCTGTTTTTT. Its protein is CSISQGLAGAGELFF.